This T cell receptor (beta chain) came from a study of circulating CD8 cells and anti-PD-1 response in melanoma (TCRdb year 2020). A note on the overall study: Patients received nivolumab intravenously at 3 mg/kg every 2 weeks. The melanoma cohort included approximately 13 patients, of whom seven received anti-PD-1 as first-line therapy and six had previously received targeted therapy or immunotherapy. Patients with complete or partial responses were classified as responders, and patients with stable or progressive disease (RECIST v1.1) were classified as non-responders. The TCR repertoire analysis was performed on roughly eleven melanoma patients, comprising 7 non-responders and 4 responders. On on-treatment samples, PD-1 was detected using a biotinylated anti-human IgG4 antibody.

Overall study outcomes, separate from this receptor: Because of limited material, replicates were generally not included when the experiments were performed. The cohort included both treatment-naive and previously treated patients, and the authors noted that this mix could influence results. Because tumor material was not accessible, tumor reactivity was instead assessed by peptide assays on expanded sorted subsets. The DNEG repertoire was the most diverse; PD-1 and DPOS showed similar, higher clonality, and TIGIT repertoires were the least diverse. Repertoires were found to be largely private between subsets, with under 7.5% of TRB clonotypes shared at M1, and the highest sharing was observed between DPOS and TIGIT. Only baseline and M1 samples, drawn from a small cohort with few responders, went into the published TCR repertoire comparisons.

Compared with the rest of its sample, this clonotype is medium-sized (0.01 to 0.1%). Its recognized antigen is unknown. Within one base of it there is no much larger clone, and no base qualities were kept. This sample was sequenced with a NextSeq 500. The QIAseq Immune Repertoire RNA Library Kit, Human TCR Panel, was used to prepare TCR libraries from 15 ng of total RNA. Sequencing of the TCR libraries was done on an Illumina NextSeq with a Mid Output V2 kit and asymmetric 261x41 paired-end reads. Every TCR library was diluted to 4 to 4.5 nM, then pooled, denatured and loaded at roughly 0.91 pM. On the authors' methods: The QIAGEN GeneGlobe Data Analysis Center was used to process TCR FASTQ files, and downstream analysis was done in R 3.5.2. Clonality was calculated as one minus the Shannon entropy normalized by the log of the number of unique productive sequences. Fisher exact tests at 5% FDR, run separately within each subset, picked out TRA or TRB clonotypes whose abundance differed between baseline and M1. Differentially abundant clonotypes were categorized as emerging, expanding, contracting or non-expanding/contracting. Morisita's overlap index was used to measure repertoire overlap between patients. TCRdb itself trimmed the public reads at Q25 with fastp, ran MiXCR and retained productive beta chains. Rows with one shared CDR3 protein collapse into an entry with the most common genes and DNA. For this entry, the V and J calls and clone size follow TCRdb and not the study's own pipeline. In this sample the table shows 450 to 650 distinct CDR3 sequences, less than 7% of which occur a single time. The top ten hold roughly 15% of the sample.

V drops 8 bases and J drops 2 bases, leaving 6 bases in between. The CDR1 and CDR2 encoded by the germline V gene are KGHSH and LQKENI. The CDR3 goes from the cysteine to the phenylalanine over 11 residues. The read is trimmed to its CDR3 DNA, 33 bases read in frame from base 1. Four subsets defined by PD-1 and/or TIGIT were sorted from live CD3+CD8+TCRalphabeta+ cells on a BD FACSAria II cell sorter. To characterize relevance to anti-PD-1 therapy response, circulating CD8 T cells were sorted into four subsets based on PD-1 and TIGIT expression. From each sorted CD8 T-cell subset, both TCR alpha and TCR beta chains were sequenced. Peripheral blood was drawn before the first anti-PD-1 injection and after two and four injections. Ficoll gradient centrifugation was used to isolate PBMCs right away. Until use, PBMCs were kept cryopreserved in liquid nitrogen in RPMI containing roughly 20% FCS and roughly 10% DMSO. Thawed PBMCs were stained with a viability dye and antibodies against CD3, CD8alpha, TCRalphabeta, PD-1 and TIGIT. The RNeasy Kit was used to extract total RNA, and all samples had a RIN greater than 7.

This chain is built from TRBV18 and TRBJ2-5; the D gene cannot be named for sure. This material consisted of CD8+ T cells from PBMCs, taken at baseline or after one month of anti-PD-1 therapy (not recorded which). The receptor was derived from a human donor with melanoma. Here the CDR3 is given as CASRIQETQYF. The sequenced DNA is TGTGCCAGCCGAATACAAGAGACCCAGTACTTC. Supplemented by the reference TRBV18 and TRBJ2-5 proteins around the CDR3, the complete variable domain is NAGVMQNPRHLVRRRGQEARLRCSPMKGHSHVYWYRQLPEEGLKFMVYLQKENIIDESGMPKERFSAEFPKEGPSILRIQQVVRGDSAAYFCASRIQETQYFGPGTRLLVL.